This T cell receptor beta chain originates from a study of blood T cell repertoires in COVID-19. On the study more broadly: From the United States, Italy and Spain came samples of acute and convalescent COVID-19. Sample material is recorded as cDNA or gDNA derived from T cells, B-cell-depleted T cells, or PBMCs.

Original analysis: Reference gene primer amplification gave nucleated cell count estimates. Sequenced by immunoSEQ multiplex PCR; TCRdb stores in-frame clones only, minus some. The DNA gave D and trimming, while V, J and clone size come from that table. Of 200,000 or so clones in the sample, under 90% were seen once. Seattle researchers signed up patients amid active infection and tracked them longitudinally. This CDR3 is built from 16 residues. J lost 1 base, V lost 2 bases, and 3 bases had no gene match. Germline V gene sequence: CDR1 MNHEY, CDR2 SVGAGI. Input material: peripheral blood. This TCR came from a woman aged 80 or older with COVID-19, enrolled during active disease. The gene calls are TRBV6-5 and TRBJ2-2; TRBD1 matches 8 bases. CDR3 DNA sequence: TGTGCCAGCAGTTACAGGGGGACAGGGAACACCGGGGAGCTGTTTTTT. Amino acids: CASSYRGTGNTGELFF.